The clone carrying this TCR beta chain qualifies as medium-sized. The data are from a study of blood T cell repertoires in COVID-19. Overall study: There were acute and convalescent COVID-19 samples, and they came from the United States, Italy and Spain.

Germline loops: CDR1 SNHLY, CDR2 FYNNEI. Trimming removed 3 bases from V and 7 bases from J, with 9 bases in between. CDR3 length equals 12 residues. The repertoire was sequenced with immunoSEQ multiplex PCR; TCRdb's copy has only in-frame clones and lacks some. The data hold tens of thousands of clones, with roughly 80% observed a single time. Seattle-derived patients entered the study during active infection and were followed longitudinally. The sequencing input was peripheral blood. This receptor was obtained from a man aged 70 or older with COVID-19, enrolled during active disease. The genes are TRBV2 and TRBJ1-1; D may be TRBD1 (5 bases). The CDR3 is CASSEEGFEAFF. CDR3 bases: TGTGCCAGCAGTGAGGAGGGGTTTGAAGCTTTCTTT. Complete variable domain (other parts from reference TRBV2 and TRBJ1-1): EPEVTQTPSHQVTQMGQEVILRCVPISNHLYFYWYRQILGQKVEFLVSFYNNEISEKSEIFDDQFSVERPDGSNFTLKIRSTKLEDSAMYFCASSEEGFEAFFGQGTRLTVV.